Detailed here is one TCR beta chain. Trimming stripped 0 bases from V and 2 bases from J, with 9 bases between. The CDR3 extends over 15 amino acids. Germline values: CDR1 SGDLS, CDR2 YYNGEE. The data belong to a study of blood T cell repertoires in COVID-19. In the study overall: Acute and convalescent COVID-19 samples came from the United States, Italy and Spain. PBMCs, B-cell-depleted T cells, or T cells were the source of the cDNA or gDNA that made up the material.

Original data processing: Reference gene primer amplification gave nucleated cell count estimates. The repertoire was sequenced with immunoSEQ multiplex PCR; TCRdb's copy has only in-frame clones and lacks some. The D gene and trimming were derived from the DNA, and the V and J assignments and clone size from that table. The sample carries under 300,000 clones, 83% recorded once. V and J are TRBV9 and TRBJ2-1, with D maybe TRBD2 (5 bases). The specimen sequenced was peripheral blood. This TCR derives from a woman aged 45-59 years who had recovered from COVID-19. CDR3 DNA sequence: TGTGCCAGCAGCGTAGGGGCGGAGGCCTACAATGAGCAGTTCTTC. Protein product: CASSVGAEAYNEQFF.